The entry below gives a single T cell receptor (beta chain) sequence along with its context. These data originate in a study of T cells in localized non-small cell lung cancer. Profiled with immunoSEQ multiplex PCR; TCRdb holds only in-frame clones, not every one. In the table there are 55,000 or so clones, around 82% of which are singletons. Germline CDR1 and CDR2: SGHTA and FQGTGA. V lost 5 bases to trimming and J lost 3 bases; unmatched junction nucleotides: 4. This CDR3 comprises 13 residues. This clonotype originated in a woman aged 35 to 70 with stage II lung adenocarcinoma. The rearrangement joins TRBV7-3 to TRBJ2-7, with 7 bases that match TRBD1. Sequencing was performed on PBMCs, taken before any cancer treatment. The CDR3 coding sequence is TGTGCCAGCAGCCTGGGACAGAACTACGAGCAGTACTTC. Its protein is CASSLGQNYEQYF.